This passage covers 26 T cell receptor beta chains from one sample sequenced in a study of T-cell reconstitution after alpha-beta-depleted transplantation in children. During its preparation, the TCRbeta library received unique molecular identifiers. TCRdb analysed the PCR reads with MiXCR anew, one entry per CDR3 protein. Here the sample spans around 6,500 distinct CDR3 sequences, roughly 14% being singletons. The sequencing used PBMCs, collected before TCRalphabeta/CD19-depleted stem cell transplant. These receptors were obtained from a boy younger than 18 with acute lymphoblastic leukemia, due to receive a stem cell transplant.

This clonotype has at least ten counts. The chain joins TRBV6-2 or TRBV6-3 to TRBJ1-2; 7 bases match TRBD1. The CDR3 is 13 amino acids. The V and J ends lost 6 bases and 4 bases, in that order; junction bases with no gene match: 5. CDR1 MNHEY and CDR2 SVGEGT come from the germline V gene. CDR3 protein: CASRIDRAYGYTF. The CDR3 region has the DNA TGTGCCAGCAGGATCGACAGGGCCTATGGCTACACCTTC.

In this sample, this clonotype is medium-sized. The genes are TRBV4-3 and TRBJ2-6; 9 positions match TRBD1. The germline CDR1 and CDR2 sequences are LGHNA and YSLEER. V shed 2 bases and J 0 bases; nucleotides not matched to a gene: 8. The CDR3 consists of 19 residues. CDR3 protein: CASSQPPGQGNSGANVLTF. The CDR3 nucleotides are TGCGCCAGCAGCCAACCACCGGGACAGGGTAACTCTGGGGCCAACGTCCTGACTTTC.

This clonotype was detected only once. The chain carries TRBV12-3 or TRBV12-4 and TRBJ1-2, with 9 bases lining up with TRBD1. The V segment lost 3 bases and the J segment 6 bases; nucleotides outside the gene matches: 2. The CDR3 runs to 13 residues. This CDR3 is CASSFGTGNGYTF. The CDR3 DNA reads as TGTGCCAGCAGTTTTGGGACAGGGAATGGCTACACCTTC.

Judged by abundance, this clonotype is medium-sized. The chain is built from TRBV6-6 and TRBJ1-2; D gene unclear. Germline V gives CDR1 MNHNY, CDR2 SVGAGI (reference sequence). The CDR3 sequence is 11 residues long. Trimming pared 6 bases from V and 5 bases from J, leaving 7 bases between. The CDR3 spells CASRPTYGYTF. CDR3 coding DNA: TGTGCCAGCAGACCTACGTATGGCTACACCTTC.

This clonotype is medium-sized. The chain has TRBV28 and TRBJ2-7; D unclear. Per the germline V gene, CDR1 is MDHEN and CDR2 is SYDVKM. V was trimmed by 4 bases and J by 7 bases, leaving 8 bases between them. The CDR3 contains 11 residues. The CDR3 DNA is TGTGCCAGCAGTTGGTCGCGAGAGCAGTACTTC. Translated: CASSWSREQYF.

This clonotype is classed as medium-sized. The chain uses TRBV5-5 and TRBJ1-5; D gene ambiguous. CDR3 length: 15 amino acids. V lost 2 bases, J lost 0 bases, and 9 bases lay in between. Germline-derived CDR1 and CDR2 are SGHKS and YYEKEE (reference sequence). The CDR3: CASSFSTNSNQPQHF. The CDR3 DNA sequence: TGTGCCAGCAGCTTCAGTACAAATAGCAATCAGCCCCAGCATTTT.

This clonotype was counted ten times or more. The chain couples TRBV27 to TRBJ2-5; D could derive from TRBD1 or TRBD2 (6 bases each). This CDR3 spans 16 amino acids. Trimming took 3 bases from V and 5 from J, leaving 19 bases between them. The germline V gene encodes CDR1 MNHEY and CDR2 SMNVEV (reference sequence). In nucleotides, the CDR3 is TGTGCCAGCAGTTTGTTCTGGGGGGCAGGGAGGGAGACCCAGTACTTC. Residues: CASSLFWGAGRETQYF.

V gene TRBV5-1 combines with J gene TRBJ2-4; D not certain. Germline CDR1 reads SGHRS; CDR2 reads YFSETQ. The CDR3 totals 16 residues. V dropped 3 bases and J dropped 0 bases, with 13 bases sitting between them. CDR3 DNA sequence: TGCGCCAGCAGCTCAGAGGCCGAAATAGCCAAAAACATTCAGTACTTC. It encodes CASSSEAEIAKNIQYF.

By sample fraction, this clonotype is medium-sized. The chain is built from TRBV4-3 and TRBJ2-3; D is unresolved. The germline V and J ends were trimmed by 0 bases and 0 bases, with 4 bases remaining between them. The CDR3 is 14 residues long. Looked up from germline, CDR1 is LGHNA and CDR2 is YSLEER. CDR3 residues: CASSQDWSTDTQYF. CDR3 DNA: TGCGCCAGCAGCCAAGATTGGAGCACAGATACGCAGTATTTT.

This clonotype has at least ten counts. This chain uses TRBV7-9 with TRBJ1-1; a possible D gene is TRBD1 (6 bases). The CDR3 is 11 amino acids. V gave up 0 bases and J gave up 10 bases, with 6 bases separating them. Germline V gene data show CDR1 as SEHNR and CDR2 as FQNEAQ (reference sequence). The CDR3 protein is CASSLAQGAFF. DNA of the CDR3: TGTGCCAGCAGCTTAGCACAGGGAGCTTTCTTT.

In this sample, this clonotype is medium-sized. V gene TRBV4-3 combines with J gene TRBJ2-2; a possible D gene is TRBD2 (5 bases). From germline, CDR1 is LGHNA and CDR2 YSLEER. The CDR3 contains 15 residues. Trimming pared 1 base from V and 3 bases from J, leaving 9 bases between. The CDR3 nucleotides are TGCGCCAGCAGCCAAGTCAGCGGTTACACCGGGGAGCTGTTTTTT. This encodes CASSQVSGYTGELFF.

This clonotype is medium-sized (0.01 to 0.1%) by share. J is TRBJ2-1 and V is TRBV12-3 or TRBV12-4, with 12 positions matching TRBD2. The ends lost 3 bases at V and 8 bases at J; junction bases unmatched: 5. The CDR3 totals 15 residues. The CDR3, as DNA: TGTGCCAGCAGTTTCTCTAGCGGGGGGGCGTATGAGCAGTTCTTC. Amino acid sequence: CASSFSSGGAYEQFF.

The rearrangement links TRBV7-2 to TRBJ2-7; D possibly matches TRBD1 or TRBD2 (5 bases each). V lost 0 bases, J lost 4 bases, and 7 bases lay in between. The CDR3 sequence is 13 residues long. Germline V CDR1 and CDR2: SGHTA, FQGNSA. CDR3 sequence (DNA): TGTGCCAGCAGCTTAGCTGGGGGATACGAGCAGTACTTC. As protein: CASSLAGGYEQYF.

This clonotype rates as medium-sized (0.01 to 0.1%). CDR3 sequence: CASSRIRGSRYEQYF. In DNA form, the CDR3 reads TGTGCCAGCAGCCGTATCAGGGGGTCCCGCTACGAGCAGTACTTC. The chain uses TRBV7-6 and TRBJ2-7, with TRBD1 identical over 7 bases. This CDR3 has 15 residues. Germline loops: CDR1 SGHVS, CDR2 FNYEAQ. J was trimmed by 3 bases and V by 5 bases; bases with no gene match: 10.

By frequency in the sample, this clonotype is medium-sized (0.01 to 0.1%). The chain links TRBV9 to TRBJ2-7, with no clear D. Trimming removed 0 bases at V and 4 bases at J, with 14 bases between. Germline CDR1 reads SGDLS; CDR2 reads YYNGEE. The CDR3 runs to 15 residues. The CDR3 sequence: CASSVGSSDTYEQYF. The CDR3 bases are TGTGCCAGCAGCGTAGGATCGTCGGATACTTACGAGCAGTACTTC.

This clonotype was detected ten times or more. This chain joins TRBV6-5 and TRBJ1-2; D remains unclear. The germline V gene encodes CDR1 MNHEY and CDR2 SVGAGI. The CDR3 has 15 residues. Trimming left V 4 bases short and J 5 bases short, with 17 bases between. CDR3 bases: TGTGCCAGCAGTTCAGCCGAACCCCCACTATATGGCTACACCTTC. This gives the protein CASSSAEPPLYGYTF.

By proportion, this clonotype is medium-sized (0.01 to 0.1%). This chain uses TRBV7-9 with TRBJ2-3; D may be TRBD2 (5 bases). The germline CDR1 and CDR2 sequences are SEHNR and FQNEAQ (reference sequence). V lost 5 bases and J lost 0, with 15 bases in between. The CDR3 sequence is 16 residues long. CDR3 coding DNA: TGTGCCAGCAGCCCAGGACTTGCAACTAGCACAGATACGCAGTATTTT. It specifies CASSPGLATSTDTQYF.

In its sample, this clonotype ranks as medium-sized. The chain links TRBV9 to TRBJ2-5; D is unclear. Germline V gives CDR1 SGDLS, CDR2 YYNGEE. V lost 4 bases to trimming and J lost 2 bases, with 15 bases between them. There are 15 residues in the CDR3. This CDR3 reads CASSRRPGPQETQYF. The CDR3 DNA sequence: TGTGCCAGCAGCCGTAGACCCGGTCCGCAAGAGACCCAGTACTTC.

By sample fraction, this clonotype is medium-sized (0.01 to 0.1%). This chain links TRBV13 with TRBJ2-7; 8 bases agree with TRBD1. V was pared by 5 bases and J by 12 bases, with 15 bases of the junction left unmatched. Germline loops: CDR1 PRHDT, CDR2 FYEKMQ (reference sequence). The length of the CDR3 is 14 residues. The CDR3 sequence: CASSQDREEQERYF. The CDR3 DNA sequence: TGTGCCAGCAGCCAGGACAGGGAGGAGCAGGAACGGTACTTC.

By sample fraction, this clonotype is medium-sized (0.01 to 0.1%). The V call is TRBV2, the J call TRBJ1-3, with D perhaps TRBD1 (6 bases). V lost 2 bases, J lost 2 bases, and 10 bases lay in between. The CDR3 loop spans 15 amino acids. The germline V gene encodes CDR1 SNHLY and CDR2 FYNNEI. DNA of the CDR3: TGTGCCAGCAGTGAACACAGGGCCCCTGGAAACACCATATATTTT. Amino acids: CASSEHRAPGNTIYF.

The V call is TRBV6-2 or TRBV6-3, the J call TRBJ2-3; D possibly matches TRBD1 or TRBD2 (5 bases each). V was shortened by 5 bases and J by 0 bases, with 18 bases between the two germline ends. The CDR3 length is 17 residues. Per germline, CDR1 MNHEY and CDR2 SVGEGT. The DNA of the CDR3 is TGTGCCAGCAGTCTCATAGATATGTGGGACAGCACAGATACGCAGTATTTT. It translates to CASSLIDMWDSTDTQYF.

In its sample, this clonotype was seen once. This chain uses TRBV5-6 with TRBJ1-2; D remains ambiguous. Trimming took off 2 bases at V and 7 bases at J, with 15 bases between the two ends. This CDR3 is built from 14 residues. CDR1 SGHDT and CDR2 YYEEEE come from the germline V gene. The CDR3 here is CASSLLNARPGYTF. Written as DNA, the CDR3 is TGTGCCAGCAGCTTACTGAATGCTCGACCTGGCTACACCTTC.

This clonotype is medium-sized in the sample. The chain employs TRBV11-2 and TRBJ1-6; TRBD1 matches at 9 bases. Germline V CDR1 and CDR2: SGHAT, FQNNGV. The CDR3 runs to 15 residues. Unmatched junction bases numbered 8, after V lost 5 bases and J lost 9 bases. Written as DNA, the CDR3 is TGTGCCAGCAGCAAAAGGGGACAGGGTGCTTCACCCCTCCACTTT. It codes for CASSKRGQGASPLHF.

By share, this clonotype counts as medium-sized. The chain carries TRBV20-1 and TRBJ2-7; no clear D. The CDR3 runs to 13 residues. The V end was cut by 0 bases, the J end by 7 bases, with 13 bases between. The germline CDR1 and CDR2 sequences are DFQATT and SNEGSKA (reference sequence). The CDR3 spells CSARDAGPREQYF. Written as DNA, the CDR3 is TGCAGTGCTAGAGATGCCGGGCCCCGGGAGCAGTACTTC.

By its share, this clonotype is medium-sized. The chain employs TRBV7-9 and TRBJ2-5; 13 positions agree with TRBD2. J gave up 2 bases and V 4 bases, and 7 bases lay outside the gene matches. The CDR3 contains 17 residues. Germline CDR1 reads SEHNR; CDR2 reads FQNEAQ (reference sequence). The CDR3 nucleotides are TGTGCCAGCAGCTCTACCGGGACTAGCGGGGATCAAGAGACCCAGTACTTC. Protein: CASSSTGTSGDQETQYF.

In its sample, this clonotype was seen many times. The chain couples TRBV7-9 to TRBJ2-5; 9 positions match TRBD1. This CDR3 region has 14 residues. V shed 4 bases, J shed 5 bases, and the junction held 5 bases outside the gene matches. The germline CDR1 and CDR2 sequences are SEHNR and FQNEAQ (reference sequence). As DNA, the CDR3 is TGTGCCAGCAGCTCCGGGACAGGGTCTGAGACCCAGTACTTC. Translation gives CASSSGTGSETQYF.